Listed below are T cell receptor beta chains from one sample, sequenced in a study of blood T cells in healthy people across ages. TCRdb fed the 5' RACE reads into MiXCR, producing one record per CDR3 protein. Here the sample spans about 1.1 million distinct CDR3 sequences, 35% to 40% being singletons. The sequencing input was blood. Source of these receptors: a man aged 18 to 29 in good health. Each CDR3 is given with its conserved first and last residue. The D gene is left open where the match is weak. Only some rows state a clone size, as once, few, many or a class for expanded clones.

clone_size | j_call | v_call | d_call | cdr3_aa
- | TRBJ2-7 | TRBV9 | - | CASSVAGGASYEQYF
- | TRBJ2-1 | TRBV6-2/TRBV6-3 | - | CASTQGGPLNEQFF
few | TRBJ2-5 | TRBV6-2/TRBV6-3 | - | CASLSLARTQYF
- | TRBJ1-4 | TRBV7-2 | TRBD1 | CASSRDRGVEKLFF
- | TRBJ2-4 | TRBV6-5 | TRBD2 | CASSYSGGRGNVNEQYF
once | TRBJ2-3 | TRBV7-9 | TRBD2 | CASSSERRGGSADTQYF
few | TRBJ2-1 | TRBV20-1 | TRBD2 | CSARLAVSYNEQFF
- | TRBJ2-2 | TRBV3-1 | - | CASSQAGPTGELFF
few | TRBJ1-2 | TRBV20-1 | TRBD1 | CSGRRQGGDGYTF
few | TRBJ2-2 | TRBV3-1 | - | CASSQDLRTGGELFF
- | TRBJ2-3 | TRBV7-3 | TRBD2 | CASTSGTRASDTQYF
few | TRBJ2-7 | TRBV10-3 | - | CAISDGQSSYEQYF
few | TRBJ2-1 | TRBV9 | TRBD2 | CASSVRVAGSSYNEQFF
- | TRBJ2-5 | TRBV3-1 | - | CASSQDPGTIQETQYF
- | TRBJ1-4 | TRBV20-1 | - | CSARVDPNEKLFF
- | TRBJ1-2 | TRBV3-1 | - | CASSQDFGVQGDGYTF
- | TRBJ1-2 | TRBV6-2/TRBV6-3 | - | CASSYPQGSLCGYTF
- | TRBJ2-1 | TRBV20-1 | - | CSAQRRGQLPNEQFF
- | TRBJ2-1 | TRBV29-1 | - | CSVQIAITNEQFF
- | TRBJ2-5 | TRBV7-2 | - | CASSLGTQGGQYF
- | TRBJ1-3 | TRBV19 | TRBD1 | CASRFGRTGTGNTIYF
- | TRBJ2-3 | TRBV13 | TRBD2 | CASSLRRGASGKDTQYF
few | TRBJ2-2 | TRBV29-1 | - | CSVRGQLNTGELFF
- | TRBJ2-6 | TRBV7-2 | - | CASSLVGLSGANVLTF